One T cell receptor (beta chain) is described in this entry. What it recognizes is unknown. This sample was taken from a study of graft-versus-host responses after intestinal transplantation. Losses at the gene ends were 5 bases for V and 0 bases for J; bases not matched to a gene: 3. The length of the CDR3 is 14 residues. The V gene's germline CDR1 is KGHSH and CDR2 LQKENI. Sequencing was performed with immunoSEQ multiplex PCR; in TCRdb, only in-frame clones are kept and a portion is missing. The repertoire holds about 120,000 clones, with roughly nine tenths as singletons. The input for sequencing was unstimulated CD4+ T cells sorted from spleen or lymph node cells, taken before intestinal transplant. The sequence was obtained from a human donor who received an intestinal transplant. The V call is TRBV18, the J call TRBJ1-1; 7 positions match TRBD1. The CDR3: CASSEQGMNTEAFF. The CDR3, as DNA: TGTGCCAGCTCAGAACAGGGGATGAACACTGAAGCTTTCTTT.